This T cell receptor (beta chain) was documented in a study of cytomegalovirus exposure and HLA in healthy donors. Looking at the study overall: HLA-typed donors contributed around 82 million unique TCRs, which were held in an early data release. General study points: A prior analysis recorded that most TCR beta V segments were productive about 87% or about 30% of the time.

Primers: 60 Vbeta forward and 13 Jbeta reverse. Sequencing used immunoSEQ multiplex PCR; TCRdb keeps in-frame clones, though not all of them. This repertoire shows 150,000 to 200,000 clones, approximately 80% found once; its top ten account for around 6.1%. About this clone itself: Its antigen is not known.

Per the germline V gene, CDR1 is MGHRA and CDR2 is YSYEKL. V lost 4 bases to trimming and J lost 6 bases; unmatched junction nucleotides: 3. The CDR3 sequence is 15 residues long. The sequencing input was PBMCs. This TCR was recovered from a woman under 40 in good health and CMV-seropositive. The chain carries TRBV4-1 and TRBJ2-1; 13 positions match TRBD2. CDR3 coding DNA: TGCGCCAGCAGCCTCCGACTAGCGGGGGGCAATGAGCAGTTCTTC. Amino acid sequence: CASSLRLAGGNEQFF.